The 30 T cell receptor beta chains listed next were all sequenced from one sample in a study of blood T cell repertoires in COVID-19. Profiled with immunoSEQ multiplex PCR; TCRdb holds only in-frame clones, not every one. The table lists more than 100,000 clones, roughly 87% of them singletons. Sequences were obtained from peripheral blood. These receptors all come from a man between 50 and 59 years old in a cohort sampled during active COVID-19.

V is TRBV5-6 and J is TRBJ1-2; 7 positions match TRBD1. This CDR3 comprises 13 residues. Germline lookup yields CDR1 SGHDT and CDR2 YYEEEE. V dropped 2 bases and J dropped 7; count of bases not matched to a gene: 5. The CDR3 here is CASSLGQGVGYTF. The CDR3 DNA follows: TGTGCCAGCAGCTTAGGGCAGGGGGTTGGCTACACCTTC. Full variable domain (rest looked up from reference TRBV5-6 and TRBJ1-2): DAGVTQSPTHLIKTRGQQVTLRCSPKSGHDTVSWYQQALGQGPQFIFQYYEEEERQRGNFPDRFSGHQFPNYSSELNVNALLLGDSALYLCASSLGQGVGYTFGSGTRLTVV.

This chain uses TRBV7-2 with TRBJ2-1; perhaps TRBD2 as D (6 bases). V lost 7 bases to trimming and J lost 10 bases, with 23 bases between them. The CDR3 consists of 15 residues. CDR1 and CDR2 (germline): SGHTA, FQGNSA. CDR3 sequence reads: CASTPGGSGEREQFF. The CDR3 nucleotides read TGTGCCAGCACCCCGGGTGGTAGCGGAGAAAGAGAGCAGTTCTTC.

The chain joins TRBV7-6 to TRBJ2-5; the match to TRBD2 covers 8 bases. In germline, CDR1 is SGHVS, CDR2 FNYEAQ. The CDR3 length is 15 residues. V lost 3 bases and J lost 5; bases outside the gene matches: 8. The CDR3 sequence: CASSFGLAGSETQYF. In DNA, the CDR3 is TGTGCCAGCAGCTTCGGTCTAGCGGGCTCTGAGACCCAGTACTTC.

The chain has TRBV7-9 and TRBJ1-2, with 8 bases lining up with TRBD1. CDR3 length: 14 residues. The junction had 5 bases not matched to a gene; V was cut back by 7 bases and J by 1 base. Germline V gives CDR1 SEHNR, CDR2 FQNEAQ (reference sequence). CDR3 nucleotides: TGTGCCAGCAAATCGACAGGGGATAACTATGGCTACACCTTC. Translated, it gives CASKSTGDNYGYTF.

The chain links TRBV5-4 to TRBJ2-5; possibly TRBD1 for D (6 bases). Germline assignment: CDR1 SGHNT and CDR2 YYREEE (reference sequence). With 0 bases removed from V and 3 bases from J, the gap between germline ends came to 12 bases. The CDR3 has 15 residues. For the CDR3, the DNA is TGTGCCAGCAGCTTGGGATACAGGGTAGAAGAGACCCAGTACTTC. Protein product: CASSLGYRVEETQYF.

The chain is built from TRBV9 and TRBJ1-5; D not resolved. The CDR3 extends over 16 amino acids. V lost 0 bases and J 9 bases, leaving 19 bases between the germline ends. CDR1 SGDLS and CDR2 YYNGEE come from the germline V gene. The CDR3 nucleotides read TGTGCCAGCAGCGTAGGGGAGGACGGCCTTAGGCGGCCCCAGCATTTT. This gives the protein CASSVGEDGLRRPQHF.

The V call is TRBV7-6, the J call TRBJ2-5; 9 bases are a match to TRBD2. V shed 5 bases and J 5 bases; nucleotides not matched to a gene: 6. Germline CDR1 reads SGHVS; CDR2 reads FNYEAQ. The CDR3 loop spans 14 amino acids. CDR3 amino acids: CASSALAGLETQYF. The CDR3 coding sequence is TGTGCCAGCAGCGCTCTAGCGGGGCTCGAGACCCAGTACTTC.

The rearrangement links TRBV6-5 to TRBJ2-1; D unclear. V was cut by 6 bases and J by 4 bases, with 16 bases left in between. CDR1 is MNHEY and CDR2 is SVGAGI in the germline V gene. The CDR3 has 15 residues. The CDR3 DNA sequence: TGTGCCAGCAGCGTCCTGCCCAACGGGTACAATGAGCAGTTCTTC. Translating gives CASSVLPNGYNEQFF.

For the CDR3, the DNA is TGTGCCAGCAGGTGGACAGCTAACTATGGCTACACCTTC. Protein product: CASRWTANYGYTF. The chain employs TRBV2 and TRBJ1-2; the D gene is possibly TRBD1 (6 bases). Germline CDR1 SNHLY, CDR2 FYNNEI. CDR3 length: 13 amino acids. V was clipped by 6 bases and J by 0 bases, with 8 bases between them.

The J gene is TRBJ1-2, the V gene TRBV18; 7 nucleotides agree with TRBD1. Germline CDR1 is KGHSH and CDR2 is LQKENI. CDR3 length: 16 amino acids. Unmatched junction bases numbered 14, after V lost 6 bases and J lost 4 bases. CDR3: CASSPGGTRDSYGYTF. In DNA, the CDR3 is TGTGCCAGCTCCCCGGGGGGGACCCGGGACAGCTATGGCTACACCTTC.

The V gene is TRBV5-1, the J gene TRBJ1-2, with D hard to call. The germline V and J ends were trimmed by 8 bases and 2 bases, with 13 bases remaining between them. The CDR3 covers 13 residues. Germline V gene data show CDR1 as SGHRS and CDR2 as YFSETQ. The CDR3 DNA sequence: TGCGCCAGTGGACTGGACGGAAACTATGGCTACACCTTC. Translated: CASGLDGNYGYTF.

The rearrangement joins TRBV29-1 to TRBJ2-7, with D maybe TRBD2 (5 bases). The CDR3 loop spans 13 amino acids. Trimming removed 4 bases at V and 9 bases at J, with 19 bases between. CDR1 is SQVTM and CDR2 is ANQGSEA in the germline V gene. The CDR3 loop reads CSVAQEIGGGQYF. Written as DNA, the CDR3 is TGCAGCGTTGCCCAAGAAATCGGAGGCGGGCAGTACTTC.

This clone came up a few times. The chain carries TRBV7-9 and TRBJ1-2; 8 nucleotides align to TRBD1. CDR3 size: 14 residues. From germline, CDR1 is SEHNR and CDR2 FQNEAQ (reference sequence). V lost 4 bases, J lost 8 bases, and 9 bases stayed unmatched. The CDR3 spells CASSSRTGRQGYTF. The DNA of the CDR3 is TGTGCCAGCAGCTCCCGGACAGGGCGGCAAGGCTACACCTTC.

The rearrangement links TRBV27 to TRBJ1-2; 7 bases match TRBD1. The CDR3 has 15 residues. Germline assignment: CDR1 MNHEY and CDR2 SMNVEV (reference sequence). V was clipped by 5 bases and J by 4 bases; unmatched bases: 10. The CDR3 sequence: CASSRTGVQIYGYTF. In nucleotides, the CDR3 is TGTGCCAGCAGTCGCACAGGGGTCCAAATCTATGGCTACACCTTC.

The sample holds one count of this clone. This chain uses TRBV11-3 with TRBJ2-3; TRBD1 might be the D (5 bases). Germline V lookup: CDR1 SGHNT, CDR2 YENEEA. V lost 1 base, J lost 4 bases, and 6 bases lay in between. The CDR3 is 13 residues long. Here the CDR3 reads CASSLGGADTQYF. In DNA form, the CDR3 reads TGTGCCAGCAGCTTAGGGGGCGCAGATACGCAGTATTTT.

CDR3 in amino acids: CASSQDRDSYNEQFF. CDR3 DNA: TGTGCCAGCAGCCAAGACAGGGACTCCTACAATGAGCAGTTCTTC. The genes are TRBV4-2 and TRBJ2-1; maybe TRBD1 (5 bases). The CDR3 has 15 residues. V lost 0 bases to trimming and J lost 0 bases, with 6 bases between them. Looked up from germline, CDR1 is LGHNA and CDR2 is YNFKEQ.

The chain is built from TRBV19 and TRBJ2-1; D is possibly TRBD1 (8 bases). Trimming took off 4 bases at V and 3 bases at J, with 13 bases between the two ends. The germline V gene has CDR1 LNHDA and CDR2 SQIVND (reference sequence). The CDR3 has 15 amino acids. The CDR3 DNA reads TGTGCCAGTAGTACCACAGGGGGGGTCTACAATGAGCAGTTCTTC. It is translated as CASSTTGGVYNEQFF.

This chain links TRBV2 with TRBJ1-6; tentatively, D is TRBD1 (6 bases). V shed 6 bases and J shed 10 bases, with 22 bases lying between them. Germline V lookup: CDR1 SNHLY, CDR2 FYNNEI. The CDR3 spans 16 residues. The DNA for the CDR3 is TGTGCCAGCAGCCCGGCCGGGGGGCCCGGAGGGTCACCCCTCCACTTT. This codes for CASSPAGGPGGSPLHF. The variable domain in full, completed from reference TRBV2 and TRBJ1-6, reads EPEVTQTPSHQVTQMGQEVILRCVPISNHLYFYWYRQILGQKVEFLVSFYNNEISEKSEIFDDQFSVERPDGSNFTLKIRSTKLEDSAMYFCASSPAGGPGGSPLHFGNGTRLTVT.

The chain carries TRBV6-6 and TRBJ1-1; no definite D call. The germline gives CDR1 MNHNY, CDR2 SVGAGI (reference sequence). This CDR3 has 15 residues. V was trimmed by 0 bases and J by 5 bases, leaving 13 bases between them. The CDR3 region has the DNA TGTGCCAGCAGTTACTCGAATTTGCGGGGTACTGAAGCTTTCTTT. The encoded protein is CASSYSNLRGTEAFF.

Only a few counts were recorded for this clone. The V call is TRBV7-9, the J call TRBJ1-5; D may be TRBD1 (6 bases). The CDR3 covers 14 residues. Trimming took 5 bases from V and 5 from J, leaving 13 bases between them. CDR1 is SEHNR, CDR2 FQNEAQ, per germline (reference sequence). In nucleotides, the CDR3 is TGTGCCAGCAGCGCACAGGGTGACGATCAGCCCCAGCATTTT. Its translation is CASSAQGDDQPQHF.

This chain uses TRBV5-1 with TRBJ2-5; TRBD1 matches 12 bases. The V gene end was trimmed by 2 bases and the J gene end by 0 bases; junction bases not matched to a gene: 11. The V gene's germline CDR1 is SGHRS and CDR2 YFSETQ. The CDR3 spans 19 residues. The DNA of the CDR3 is TGCGCCAGCAGCTTTGGGACAGGGGGCCTAACAACAAACCAAGAGACCCAGTACTTC. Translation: CASSFGTGGLTTNQETQYF.

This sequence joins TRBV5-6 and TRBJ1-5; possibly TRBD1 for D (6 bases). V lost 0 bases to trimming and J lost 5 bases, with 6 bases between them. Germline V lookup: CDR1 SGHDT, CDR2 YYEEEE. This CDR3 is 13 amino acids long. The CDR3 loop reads CASSLGTDQPQHF. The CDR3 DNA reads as TGTGCCAGCAGCTTGGGGACAGATCAGCCCCAGCATTTT.

Here the CDR3 reads CASSQSRRGSRMNTEAFF. The CDR3 coding sequence is TGCGCCAGCAGCCAATCTCGCAGGGGAAGCAGAATGAACACTGAAGCTTTCTTT. V gene TRBV4-1 combines with J gene TRBJ1-1, with D maybe TRBD1 (6 bases). From germline, CDR1 is MGHRA and CDR2 YSYEKL. This CDR3 has 18 amino acids. V was clipped by 2 bases and J by 0 bases, with 19 bases between them.

In nucleotides, the CDR3 is TGTGCCAGCAGTTCCCCAGGGGGCGCCGTCCCGGATACGCAGTATTTT. This encodes CASSSPGGAVPDTQYF. This rearrangement joins TRBV28 to TRBJ2-3, with 8 bases matching TRBD1. This CDR3 has 16 amino acids. The ends lost 4 bases at V and 6 bases at J; junction bases unmatched: 12. Germline-derived CDR1 and CDR2 are MDHEN and SYDVKM.

DNA of the CDR3: TGTGCCAGCAACCAGGACAGGGGTGTTTATTCACCCCTCCACTTT. This sequence encodes CASNQDRGVYSPLHF. The chain couples TRBV6-5 to TRBJ1-6; 9 bases match TRBD1. This CDR3 comprises 15 residues. Germline loops: CDR1 MNHEY, CDR2 SVGAGI. Trimming cost V 7 bases and J 8 bases; bases outside gene matches: 9.

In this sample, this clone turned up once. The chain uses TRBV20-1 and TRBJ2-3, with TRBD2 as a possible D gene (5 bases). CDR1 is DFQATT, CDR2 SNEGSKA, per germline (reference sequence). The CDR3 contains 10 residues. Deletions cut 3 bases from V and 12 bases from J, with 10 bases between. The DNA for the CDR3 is TGCAGTGCTAGTGGAGGATATCAGTATTTT. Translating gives CSASGGYQYF.

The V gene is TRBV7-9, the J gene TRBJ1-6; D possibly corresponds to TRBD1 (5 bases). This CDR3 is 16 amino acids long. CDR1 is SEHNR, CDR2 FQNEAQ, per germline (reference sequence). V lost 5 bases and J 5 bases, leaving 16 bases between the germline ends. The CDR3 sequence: CASSPGAGGDNSPLHF. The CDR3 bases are TGTGCCAGCAGCCCTGGGGCGGGGGGAGATAATTCACCCCTCCACTTT.

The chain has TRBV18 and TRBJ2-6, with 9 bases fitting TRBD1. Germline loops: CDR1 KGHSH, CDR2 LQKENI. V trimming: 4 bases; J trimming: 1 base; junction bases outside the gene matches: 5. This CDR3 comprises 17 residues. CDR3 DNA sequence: TGTGCCAGCTCACAGGGACAGGGCTCGTCTGGGGCCAACGTCCTGACTTTC. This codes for CASSQGQGSSGANVLTF.

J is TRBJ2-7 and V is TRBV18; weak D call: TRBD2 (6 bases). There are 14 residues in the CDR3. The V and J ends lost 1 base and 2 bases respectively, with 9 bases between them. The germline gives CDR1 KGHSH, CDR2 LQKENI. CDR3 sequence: CASSPRGEAYEQYF. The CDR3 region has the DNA TGTGCCAGCTCACCACGTGGGGAGGCCTACGAGCAGTACTTC.

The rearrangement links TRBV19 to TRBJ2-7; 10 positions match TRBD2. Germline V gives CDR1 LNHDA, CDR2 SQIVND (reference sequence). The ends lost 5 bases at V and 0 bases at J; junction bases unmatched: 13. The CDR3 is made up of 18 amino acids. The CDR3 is CASSVRAGGTASSYEQYF. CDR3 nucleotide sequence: TGTGCCAGTAGTGTCAGAGCGGGGGGGACTGCCAGCTCCTACGAGCAGTACTTC.